Listed below are T cell receptor beta chains from one sample, sequenced in a study of beta chain features in type 1 diabetes. This table comes from immunoSEQ multiplex PCR, and its TCRdb copy is limited to in-frame clones, with some not included. The sample has about 660,000 clones; around 15% are singletons. Material for sequencing was naive CD4+ T cells from blood. These receptors were taken from a man younger than 30 with type 1 diabetes. The CDR3 runs from the conserved cysteine through the conserved F or W. A D gene is named only where the DNA matches it firmly. Clone size is given for some rows only: seen once, a few or many times, or a class if the clone is expanded.

J gene: TRBJ1-4; D gene: -; V gene: TRBV7-4; CDR3 length: 14; clone size: -; CDR3 DNA: TGTGCCAGCAGCTTAAGGCTCACCATGAGGAAACTGTTTTTT; CDR3 protein: CASSLRLTMRKLFF
J gene: TRBJ2-7; D gene: TRBD2; V gene: TRBV30; CDR3 length: 13; clone size: -; CDR3 DNA: TGTGCCTGGGAGCGGGAGGGCCCCCACGAGCAGTACTTC; CDR3 protein: CAWEREGPHEQYF
J gene: TRBJ1-5; D gene: -; V gene: TRBV18; CDR3 length: 14; clone size: -; CDR3 DNA: TGTGCCAGCTCACCAATGGGGGGTCGCCAGCCCCAGCATTTT; CDR3 protein: CASSPMGGRQPQHF
J gene: TRBJ2-3; D gene: -; V gene: TRBV5-1; CDR3 length: 13; clone size: few; CDR3 DNA: TGCGCCAGCAGCCCCCCGGCCACAGATACGCAGTATTTT; CDR3 protein: CASSPPATDTQYF
J gene: TRBJ1-1; D gene: -; V gene: TRBV18; CDR3 length: 15; clone size: few; CDR3 DNA: TGTGCCAGCTCACCACAAGAGATTCAGAACACTGAAGCTTTCTTT; CDR3 protein: CASSPQEIQNTEAFF
J gene: TRBJ1-2; D gene: -; V gene: TRBV10-3; CDR3 length: 12; clone size: few; CDR3 DNA: TGTGCCATCAGTGAGGGTGACTATGGCTACACCTTC; CDR3 protein: CAISEGDYGYTF
J gene: TRBJ1-1; D gene: -; V gene: TRBV7-9; CDR3 length: 11; clone size: few; CDR3 DNA: TGTGCCAGCTACGCGGGTGCTGAAGCTTTCTTT; CDR3 protein: CASYAGAEAFF
J gene: TRBJ2-3; D gene: -; V gene: TRBV2; CDR3 length: 13; clone size: -; CDR3 DNA: TGTGCCAGCAGTGATAGTTCAGTGGGTACGCAGTATTTT; CDR3 protein: CASSDSSVGTQYF
J gene: TRBJ2-5; D gene: -; V gene: TRBV6-4; CDR3 length: 13; clone size: -; CDR3 DNA: TGTGCCAGCAGTGAAGAGTACCAAGAGACCCAGTACTTC; CDR3 protein: CASSEEYQETQYF
J gene: TRBJ1-1; D gene: TRBD1; V gene: TRBV30; CDR3 length: 12; clone size: -; CDR3 DNA: TGTGCCTCGTTAACAGGGGTCACTGAAGCTTTCTTT; CDR3 protein: CASLTGVTEAFF
J gene: TRBJ2-2; D gene: TRBD2; V gene: TRBV7-9; CDR3 length: 17; clone size: -; CDR3 DNA: TGTGCCAGCAGCTCCCGCGGGACCGGGACTAGACCCGGGGAGCTGTTTTTT; CDR3 protein: CASSSRGTGTRPGELFF
J gene: TRBJ2-3; D gene: TRBD2; V gene: TRBV2; CDR3 length: 15; clone size: few; CDR3 DNA: TGTGCCAGCAGTGAAATGGGACTATTGACAGATACGCAGTATTTT; CDR3 protein: CASSEMGLLTDTQYF
J gene: TRBJ2-5; D gene: -; V gene: TRBV5-4; CDR3 length: 15; clone size: -; CDR3 DNA: TGTGCCAGCAGCTTGCCCCGGTCCCTGGGGCAAGCCCAGTACTTC; CDR3 protein: CASSLPRSLGQAQYF
J gene: TRBJ2-3; D gene: -; V gene: TRBV5-4; CDR3 length: 16; clone size: -; CDR3 DNA: TGTGCCAGCAGCTTATCGCCGGGACCCGGCACAGATACGCAGTATTTT; CDR3 protein: CASSLSPGPGTDTQYF
J gene: TRBJ2-6; D gene: TRBD2; V gene: TRBV10-3; CDR3 length: 13; clone size: few; CDR3 DNA: TGTGCCACCGGGGGGACTGGGGCCAACGTCCTGACTTTC; CDR3 protein: CATGGTGANVLTF
J gene: TRBJ1-6; D gene: -; V gene: TRBV9; CDR3 length: 16; clone size: -; CDR3 DNA: TGTGCCAGCAGCGTAGAAAGAGGCAGGGCGAACTCACCCCTCCACTTT; CDR3 protein: CASSVERGRANSPLHF
J gene: TRBJ1-2; D gene: -; V gene: TRBV12-5; CDR3 length: 13; clone size: few; CDR3 DNA: TGTGCTAGTGCACGGGACGGGAACTATGGCTACACCTTC; CDR3 protein: CASARDGNYGYTF
J gene: TRBJ2-7; D gene: -; V gene: TRBV9; CDR3 length: 17; clone size: few; CDR3 DNA: TGTGCCAGCAGCCCACTACAGGGACCTAGGAACTACTACGAGCAGTACTTC; CDR3 protein: CASSPLQGPRNYYEQYF
J gene: TRBJ1-2; D gene: -; V gene: TRBV7-2; CDR3 length: 15; clone size: -; CDR3 DNA: TGTGCCAGCAGCTTAAGGGGGGTAGCGAACTATGGCTACACCTTC; CDR3 protein: CASSLRGVANYGYTF